Presented here are 9 T cell receptor beta chains from one specimen sequenced in a study of T-cell memory formation after mild COVID-19. A single record per CDR3 protein comes from TCRdb applying MiXCR to the 5' RACE reads. The sample holds more than 150,000 distinct CDR3 sequences; about 22% are singletons and the top ten take 20% to 25%. Sequencing was carried out using PBMCs or a T cell subset sorted from them (not recorded which). The receptors originated from an adult woman who had mild COVID-19 (a few samples of this study predate the infection). Cell type and time point are not known.

The chain couples TRBV29-1 to TRBJ1-2; a weak D match, TRBD1 (5 bases). Trimming pared 0 bases from V and 5 bases from J, leaving 16 bases between. CDR1 and CDR2 (germline): SQVTM, ANQGSEA. The CDR3 covers 15 residues. The CDR3 bases are TGCAGCGTTGAAGATCCTGTGACGGGGGTTTATGGCTACACCTTC. It codes for CSVEDPVTGVYGYTF.

The table lists this clonotype with many counts. J is TRBJ2-7 and V is TRBV5-5; 7 bases align to TRBD2. The V segment lost 0 bases and the J segment 0 bases; nucleotides outside the gene matches: 12. This CDR3 spans 18 amino acids. CDR1 is SGHKS and CDR2 is YYEKEE in the germline V gene (reference sequence). CDR3 amino acids: CASSLEAYHGRTSYEQYF. In DNA form, the CDR3 reads TGTGCCAGCAGCTTGGAGGCCTACCACGGGAGGACCTCCTACGAGCAGTACTTC.

The chain uses TRBV13 and TRBJ1-2; 8 bases map to TRBD1. The V and J ends lost 5 bases and 3 bases, in that order; junction bases with no gene match: 8. The CDR3 consists of 15 residues. CDR1 and CDR2 (germline): PRHDT, FYEKMQ (reference sequence). This CDR3 is CASSPRGQYDYGYTF. The CDR3 coding sequence is TGTGCCAGCAGCCCCAGGGGGCAATATGACTATGGCTACACCTTC.

This chain uses TRBV15 with TRBJ1-4, with 10 bases lining up with TRBD1. Per the germline V gene, CDR1 is LNHNV and CDR2 is YYDKDF (reference sequence). The J segment lost 8 bases and the V segment lost 0 bases, leaving 9 bases of the junction unmatched. CDR3 length: 17 amino acids. The CDR3 DNA is TGTGCCACCAGCAGAGAAAAGTTGACAGGGGGCGAAGAAAAACTGTTTTTT. The encoded protein is CATSREKLTGGEEKLFF.

The chain joins TRBV27 to TRBJ2-7, with D perhaps being TRBD1 or TRBD2 (6 bases each). Germline CDR1 reads MNHEY; CDR2 reads SMNVEV (reference sequence). V was pared by 5 bases and J by 0 bases, with 14 bases between. This CDR3 contains 15 residues. CDR3: CASSLGWGASYEQYF. DNA for the CDR3: TGTGCCAGCAGTCTCGGCTGGGGGGCCTCCTACGAGCAGTACTTC.

This clonotype came up a few times. The gene calls are TRBV15 and TRBJ2-1, with a possible D match to TRBD1 (5 bases). CDR1 is LNHNV and CDR2 is YYDKDF in the germline V gene (reference sequence). The CDR3 spans 15 residues. V dropped 1 base and J dropped 1 base, with 8 bases sitting between them. The CDR3 loop is CATSRVAGSYNEQFF. The DNA for the CDR3 is TGTGCCACCAGCAGAGTCGCAGGGTCCTACAATGAGCAGTTCTTC.

This clonotype has just a few counts. This chain uses TRBV7-4 with TRBJ2-5; 14 bases align to TRBD2. The V gene end was trimmed by 5 bases and the J gene end by 5 bases; junction bases not matched to a gene: 13. Germline V gene lookup returns CDR1 SGHVT and CDR2 SQSDAQ. The CDR3 sequence is 18 residues long. Here the CDR3 DNA reads TGTGCCAGCAGCGAGTCGGGACTAGCGGGAGTTCGACTTGAGACCCAGTACTTC. Translated, it gives CASSESGLAGVRLETQYF.

The CDR3 nucleotides are TGTGCCAGCAGCCAAGATTCGTCCGTAATGGGCAATGGCTACACCTTC. It specifies CASSQDSSVMGNGYTF. The chain carries TRBV4-2 and TRBJ1-2, with unresolved D. CDR3 length equals 16 residues. From germline, CDR1 is LGHNA and CDR2 YNFKEQ. V was clipped by 0 bases and J by 6 bases, with 17 bases between them.

V gene TRBV18 combines with J gene TRBJ2-1; 9 bases line up with TRBD2. Germline V gene sequence: CDR1 KGHSH, CDR2 LQKENI. The V gene end was trimmed by 6 bases and the J gene end by 4 bases; junction bases not matched to a gene: 19. CDR3 length equals 19 residues. The CDR3 protein is CASSGPGGSGGSPYNEQFF. CDR3 nucleotide sequence: TGTGCCAGCTCCGGACCGGGAGGTAGCGGGGGTTCCCCTTACAATGAGCAGTTCTTC.